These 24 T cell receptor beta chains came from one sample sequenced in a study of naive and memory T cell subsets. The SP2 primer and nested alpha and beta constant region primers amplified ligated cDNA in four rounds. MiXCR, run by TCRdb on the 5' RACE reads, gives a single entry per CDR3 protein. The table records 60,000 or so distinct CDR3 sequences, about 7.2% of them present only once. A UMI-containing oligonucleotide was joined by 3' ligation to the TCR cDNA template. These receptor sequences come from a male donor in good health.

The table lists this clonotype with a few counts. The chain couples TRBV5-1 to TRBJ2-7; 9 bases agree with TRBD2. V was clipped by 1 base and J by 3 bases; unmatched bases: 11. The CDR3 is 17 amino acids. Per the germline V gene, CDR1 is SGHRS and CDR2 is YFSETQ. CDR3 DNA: TGCGCCAGCAGCTTGAGCTGGGGCCGGACTAGCGACTACGAGCAGTACTTC. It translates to CASSLSWGRTSDYEQYF.

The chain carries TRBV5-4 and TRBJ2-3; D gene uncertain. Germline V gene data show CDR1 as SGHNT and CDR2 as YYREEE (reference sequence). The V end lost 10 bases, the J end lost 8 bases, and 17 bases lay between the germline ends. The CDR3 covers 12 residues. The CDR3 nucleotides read TGTGCCGGAGCAGTCCAAAGTGGTACGCAGTATTTT. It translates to CAGAVQSGTQYF.

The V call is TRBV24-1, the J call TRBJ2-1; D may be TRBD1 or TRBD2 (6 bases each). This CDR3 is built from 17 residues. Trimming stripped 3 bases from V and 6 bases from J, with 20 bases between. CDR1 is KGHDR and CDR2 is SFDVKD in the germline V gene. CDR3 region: CATSDPGSVGGLNEQFF. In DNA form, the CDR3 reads TGTGCCACCAGTGATCCCGGGAGTGTCGGGGGCCTCAATGAGCAGTTCTTC.

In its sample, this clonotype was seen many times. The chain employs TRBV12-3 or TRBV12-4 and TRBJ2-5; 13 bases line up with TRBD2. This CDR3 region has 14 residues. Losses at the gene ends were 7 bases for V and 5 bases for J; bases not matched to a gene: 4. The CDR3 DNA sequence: TGTGCCAGCACCCCGACTAGCGGGGGGGAGACCCAGTACTTC. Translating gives CASTPTSGGETQYF.

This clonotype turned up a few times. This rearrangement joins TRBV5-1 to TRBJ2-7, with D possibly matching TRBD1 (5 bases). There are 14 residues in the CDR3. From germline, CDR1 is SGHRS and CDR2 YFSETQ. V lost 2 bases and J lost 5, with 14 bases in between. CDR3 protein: CASSFWQGGDEQYF. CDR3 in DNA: TGCGCCAGCAGCTTTTGGCAGGGTGGCGACGAGCAGTACTTC.

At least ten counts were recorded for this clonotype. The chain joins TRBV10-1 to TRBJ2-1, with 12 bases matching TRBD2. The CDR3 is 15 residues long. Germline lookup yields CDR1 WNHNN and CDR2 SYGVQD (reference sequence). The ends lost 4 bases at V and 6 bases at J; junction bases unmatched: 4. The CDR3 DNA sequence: TGCGCCAGCAGTGTACTAGCGGGAGGTAGCAATGAGCAGTTCTTC. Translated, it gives CASSVLAGGSNEQFF.

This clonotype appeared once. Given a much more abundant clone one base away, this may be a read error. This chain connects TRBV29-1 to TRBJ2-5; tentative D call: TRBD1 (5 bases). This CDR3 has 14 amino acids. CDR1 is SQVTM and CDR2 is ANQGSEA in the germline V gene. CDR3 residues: CSVEDSRAQETKYF. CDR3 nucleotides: TGCAGCGTTGAAGATTCCAGGGCCCAAGAGACCAAGTACTTC.

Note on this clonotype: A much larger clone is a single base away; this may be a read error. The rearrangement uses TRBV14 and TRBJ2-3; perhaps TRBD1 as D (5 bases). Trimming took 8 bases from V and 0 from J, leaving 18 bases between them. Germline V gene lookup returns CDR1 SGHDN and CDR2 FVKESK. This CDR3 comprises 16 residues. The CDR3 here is CASGPIRGSSTDTQYF. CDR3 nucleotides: TGTGCCAGCGGCCCGATAAGGGGATCGAGCACAGATACGCAGTATTTT.

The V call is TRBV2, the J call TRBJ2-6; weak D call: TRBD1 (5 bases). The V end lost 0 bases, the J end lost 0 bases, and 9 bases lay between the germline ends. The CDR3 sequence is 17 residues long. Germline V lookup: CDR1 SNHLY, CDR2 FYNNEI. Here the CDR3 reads CASSEALQASGANVLTF. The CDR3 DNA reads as TGTGCCAGCAGTGAAGCGTTACAGGCCTCTGGGGCCAACGTCCTGACTTTC.

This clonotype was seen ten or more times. The CDR3 protein is CASRAQQLGYNEQFF. The CDR3 DNA is TGTGCCAGTAGAGCGCAACAGTTAGGGTACAATGAGCAGTTCTTC. The J gene is TRBJ2-1, the V gene TRBV19; D gene unclear. Looked up from germline, CDR1 is LNHDA and CDR2 is SQIVND (reference sequence). V shed 6 bases and J shed 4 bases, with 16 bases lying between them. This CDR3 has 15 residues.

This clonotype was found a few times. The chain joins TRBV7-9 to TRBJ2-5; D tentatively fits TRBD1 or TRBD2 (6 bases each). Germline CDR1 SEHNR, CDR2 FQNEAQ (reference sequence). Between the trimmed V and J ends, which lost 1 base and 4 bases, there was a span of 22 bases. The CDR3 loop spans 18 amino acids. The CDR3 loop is CASSLGVGGHMASETQYF. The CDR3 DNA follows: TGTGCCAGCAGCTTAGGTGTCGGGGGCCACATGGCTTCAGAGACCCAGTACTTC.

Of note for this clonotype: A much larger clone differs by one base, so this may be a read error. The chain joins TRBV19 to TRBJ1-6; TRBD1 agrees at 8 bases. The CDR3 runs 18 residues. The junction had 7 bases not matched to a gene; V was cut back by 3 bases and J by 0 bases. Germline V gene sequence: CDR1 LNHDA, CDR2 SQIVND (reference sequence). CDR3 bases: TGTGCCAGTAGTATCCAGGGACAGGATCGCTCCTATAATTCACCCCTCCACTTT. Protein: CASSIQGQDRSYNSPLHF.

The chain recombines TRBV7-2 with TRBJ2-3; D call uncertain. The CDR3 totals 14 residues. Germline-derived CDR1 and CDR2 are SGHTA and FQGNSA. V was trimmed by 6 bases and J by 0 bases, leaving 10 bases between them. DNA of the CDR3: TGTGCCAGCAGACCGGGTCATAGCACAGATACGCAGTATTTT. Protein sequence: CASRPGHSTDTQYF.

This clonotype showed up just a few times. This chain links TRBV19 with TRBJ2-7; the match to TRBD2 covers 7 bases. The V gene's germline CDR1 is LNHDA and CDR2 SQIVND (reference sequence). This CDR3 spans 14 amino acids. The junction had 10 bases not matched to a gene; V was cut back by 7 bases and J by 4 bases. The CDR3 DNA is TGTGCCAGTAAGATCCGGGGGGAAGTTTACGAGCAGTACTTC. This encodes CASKIRGEVYEQYF.

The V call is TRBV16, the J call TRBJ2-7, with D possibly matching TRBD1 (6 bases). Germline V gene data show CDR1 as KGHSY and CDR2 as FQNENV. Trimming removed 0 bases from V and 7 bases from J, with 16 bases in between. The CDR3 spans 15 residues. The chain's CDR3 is CASSQSGTWGREQYF. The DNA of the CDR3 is TGTGCCAGCAGCCAATCAGGGACATGGGGCCGGGAGCAGTACTTC.

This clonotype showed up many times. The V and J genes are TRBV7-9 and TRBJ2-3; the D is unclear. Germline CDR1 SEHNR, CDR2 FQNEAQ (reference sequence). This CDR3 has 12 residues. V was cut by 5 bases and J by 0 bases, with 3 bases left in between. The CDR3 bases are TGTGCCAGCAGCCCTAGCACAGATACGCAGTATTTT. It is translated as CASSPSTDTQYF.

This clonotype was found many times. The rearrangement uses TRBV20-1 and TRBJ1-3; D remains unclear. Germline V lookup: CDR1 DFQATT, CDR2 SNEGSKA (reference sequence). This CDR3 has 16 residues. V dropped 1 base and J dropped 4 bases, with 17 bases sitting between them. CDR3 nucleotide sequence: TGCAGTGCTAGAGCCACCGGGAGCGAGCCGGGAAACACCATATATTTT. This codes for CSARATGSEPGNTIYF.

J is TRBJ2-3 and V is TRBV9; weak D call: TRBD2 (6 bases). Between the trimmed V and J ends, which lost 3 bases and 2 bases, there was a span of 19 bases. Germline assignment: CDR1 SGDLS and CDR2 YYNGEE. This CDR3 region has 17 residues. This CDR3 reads CASSAGVQGLLTDTQYF. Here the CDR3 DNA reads TGTGCCAGCAGCGCGGGAGTCCAGGGCCTCCTCACAGATACGCAGTATTTT.

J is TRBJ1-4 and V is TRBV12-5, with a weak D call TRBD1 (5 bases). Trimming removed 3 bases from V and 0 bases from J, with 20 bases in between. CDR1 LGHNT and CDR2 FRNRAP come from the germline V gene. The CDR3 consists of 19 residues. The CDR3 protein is CASGFLAGGRTATNEKLFF. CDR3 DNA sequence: TGTGCTAGTGGTTTCCTGGCGGGGGGACGGACCGCAACTAATGAAAAACTGTTTTTT.

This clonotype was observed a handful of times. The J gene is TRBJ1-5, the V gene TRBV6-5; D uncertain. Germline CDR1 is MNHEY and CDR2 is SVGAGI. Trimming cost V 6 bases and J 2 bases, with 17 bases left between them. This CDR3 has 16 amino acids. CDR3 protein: CASSPLSVSRNQPQHF. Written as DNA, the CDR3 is TGTGCCAGCAGCCCTCTTTCAGTCAGCCGCAATCAGCCCCAGCATTTT.

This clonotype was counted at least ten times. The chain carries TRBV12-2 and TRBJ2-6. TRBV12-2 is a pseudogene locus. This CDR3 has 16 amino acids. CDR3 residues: CASRLVLRPGANVLTF. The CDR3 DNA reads TGTGCAAGTCGCTTAGTGCTAAGACCTGGGGCCAACGTCCTGACTTTC.

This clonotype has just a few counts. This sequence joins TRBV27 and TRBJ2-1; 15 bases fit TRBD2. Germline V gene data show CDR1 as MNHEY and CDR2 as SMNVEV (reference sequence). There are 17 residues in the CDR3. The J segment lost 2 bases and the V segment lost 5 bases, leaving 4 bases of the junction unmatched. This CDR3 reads CASSARTSGRAYNEQFF. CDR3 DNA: TGTGCCAGCAGTGCCCGGACTAGCGGGAGGGCCTACAATGAGCAGTTCTTC.

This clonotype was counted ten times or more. This CDR3 is CASSLVGGDEQFF. The CDR3 DNA reads as TGCGCCAGCAGCTTGGTGGGTGGGGATGAGCAGTTCTTC. This rearrangement joins TRBV5-1 to TRBJ2-1; D is unclear. Germline CDR1 and CDR2: SGHRS and YFSETQ. The CDR3 is made up of 13 amino acids. The ends were cut back, 0 bases at V and 8 bases at J, with 9 bases in the middle.

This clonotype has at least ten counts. The CDR3 protein is CASSPLRQLYYNEQFF. CDR3 coding DNA: TGTGCCAGCTCACCACTTCGACAGCTTTACTACAATGAGCAGTTCTTC. The chain combines TRBV18 with TRBJ2-1; TRBD1 might be the D (5 bases). Trimming left V 1 base short and J 3 bases short, with 13 bases between. The CDR3 runs to 16 residues. The germline CDR1 and CDR2 sequences are KGHSH and LQKENI. Full variable domain (missing parts from reference TRBV18 and TRBJ2-1): NAGVMQNPRHLVRRRGQEARLRCSPMKGHSHVYWYRQLPEEGLKFMVYLQKENIIDESGMPKERFSAEFPKEGPSILRIQQVVRGDSAAYFCASSPLRQLYYNEQFFGPGTRLTVL.